A selection of T cell receptor beta chains follows, all from one sample in a study of cytomegalovirus exposure and HLA in healthy donors. Sequencing used immunoSEQ multiplex PCR; TCRdb keeps in-frame clones, though not all of them. The table has some 60,000 clones, 75% to 85% seen once. The sample consisted of PBMCs. The receptors shown here come from a male donor in good health and CMV-seronegative. The CDR3 runs from the conserved cysteine through the conserved F or W. The D gene is left open where the match is weak. Size is stated for part of the rows, as once, few or many counts, or as a class when the clone is expanded.

v_gene: TRBV2; j_gene: TRBJ1-5; d_gene: NA; abundance: hyperexpanded; CDR3aa: CASSEQGSRSNQPQHF; CDR3nt: TGTGCCAGCAGTGAACAGGGGAGTAGAAGCAATCAGCCCCAGCATTTT
v_gene: TRBV11-3; j_gene: TRBJ2-2; d_gene: NA; abundance: NA; CDR3aa: CASSLNPSGELFF; CDR3nt: TGTGCCAGCAGCTTAAACCCTAGCGGGGAGCTGTTTTTT
v_gene: TRBV6-5; j_gene: TRBJ1-2; d_gene: TRBD1; abundance: NA; CDR3aa: CASSSGQTGVIYGYTF; CDR3nt: TGTGCCAGCAGTTCTGGCCAGACAGGGGTAATCTATGGCTACACCTTC
v_gene: TRBV6-4; j_gene: TRBJ1-1; d_gene: NA; abundance: NA; CDR3aa: CASSALQTLNTEAFF; CDR3nt: TGTGCCAGCAGTGCATTACAGACCCTGAACACTGAAGCTTTCTTT
v_gene: TRBV6-5; j_gene: TRBJ1-5; d_gene: TRBD1; abundance: NA; CDR3aa: CASSYSGTGNNQPQHF; CDR3nt: TGTGCCAGCAGTTACTCGGGGACAGGGAACAATCAGCCCCAGCATTTT
v_gene: TRBV7-2; j_gene: TRBJ2-3; d_gene: TRBD2; abundance: NA; CDR3aa: CASSLGTSAGRTDTQYF; CDR3nt: TGTGCCAGCAGCTTAGGGACTAGCGCGGGAAGAACAGATACGCAGTATTTT
v_gene: TRBV19; j_gene: TRBJ1-1; d_gene: TRBD1; abundance: NA; CDR3aa: CASPGGVTEAFF; CDR3nt: TGTGCCAGTCCAGGGGGAGTCACTGAAGCTTTCTTT
v_gene: TRBV7-9; j_gene: TRBJ2-7; d_gene: NA; abundance: NA; CDR3aa: CASSLSEDEQYF; CDR3nt: TGTGCCAGCAGCTTATCAGAGGACGAGCAGTACTTC
v_gene: TRBV15; j_gene: TRBJ2-2; d_gene: NA; abundance: NA; CDR3aa: CATSEGEVTGELFF; CDR3nt: TGTGCCACCAGCGAAGGAGAGGTCACCGGGGAGCTGTTTTTT
v_gene: TRBV7-2; j_gene: TRBJ2-1; d_gene: TRBD2; abundance: NA; CDR3aa: CASSLDSSGGVSEQFF; CDR3nt: TGTGCCAGCAGCTTAGATTCTAGCGGGGGGGTCAGTGAGCAGTTCTTC
v_gene: TRBV9; j_gene: TRBJ2-3; d_gene: NA; abundance: NA; CDR3aa: CASRKWTAGTDTQYF; CDR3nt: TGTGCCAGCAGAAAATGGACAGCAGGCACAGATACGCAGTATTTT
v_gene: TRBV1; j_gene: TRBJ2-1; d_gene: NA; abundance: NA; CDR3aa: CTSSQVPRLAGGVGEQFF; CDR3nt: TGCACCAGCAGCCAAGTCCCCCGACTAGCGGGGGGGGTAGGTGAGCAGTTCTTC
v_gene: TRBV12-5; j_gene: TRBJ1-1; d_gene: NA; abundance: NA; CDR3aa: CASGLPSDTEAFF; CDR3nt: TGTGCTAGTGGCCTTCCTTCCGACACTGAAGCTTTCTTT
v_gene: TRBV29-1; j_gene: TRBJ1-1; d_gene: NA; abundance: few; CDR3aa: CSVETTLNTEAFF; CDR3nt: TGCAGCGTTGAGACAACCCTGAACACTGAAGCTTTCTTT
v_gene: TRBV19; j_gene: TRBJ1-5; d_gene: TRBD1; abundance: NA; CDR3aa: CASGTGANQPQHF; CDR3nt: TGTGCCAGTGGGACAGGCGCCAATCAGCCCCAGCATTTT
v_gene: TRBV14; j_gene: TRBJ1-1; d_gene: NA; abundance: few; CDR3aa: CASSQERSMNTEAFF; CDR3nt: TGTGCCAGCAGCCAAGAGAGGTCGATGAACACTGAAGCTTTCTTT
v_gene: TRBV6-5; j_gene: TRBJ1-1; d_gene: NA; abundance: NA; CDR3aa: CASNRQLNTEAFF; CDR3nt: TGTGCCAGCAACCGACAACTGAACACTGAAGCTTTCTTT
v_gene: TRBV13; j_gene: TRBJ2-5; d_gene: TRBD2; abundance: NA; CDR3aa: CASSLASGGGETQYF; CDR3nt: TGTGCCAGCAGCTTAGCTAGCGGGGGGGGAGAGACCCAGTACTTC